The next 5 T cell receptor beta chains were all read from a single sample in a study of CD8+ T cells in alopecia areata (dated by TCRdb to about 2018). Libraries were made using the immunoSEQ multiplex PCR assay. For TCR sequencing, RNA was extracted from every sample and reverse transcribed into cDNA to serve as template. This is the immuneACCESS table as TCRdb keeps it, with only in-frame sequences that have V and J called. A part of the clones is gone; compared with another copy, unresolved V genes explain less than half, and the rest is unexplained. A total of 120,000 to 150,000 clones appear in this sample, 82% of them only once. The ten largest clones capture 20% to 25% of the sample. The sample's time point label is to be understood as: less than five weeks on oral tofacitinib. In the paper's terms, the treatment or condition label means: oral pan-JAK inhibitor, 5-10 mg twice daily. Specimen: CD8+ T cells sorted from blood, collected at week 4, from a patient treated with tofacitinib. These receptors all come from a human donor with alopecia areata.

The gene calls are TRBV19 and TRBJ2-7; 7 bases agree with TRBD1. Germline V gives CDR1 LNHDA, CDR2 SQIVND (reference sequence). J gave up 0 bases and V 5 bases, and 4 bases lay outside the gene matches. This CDR3 contains 14 residues. This chain's CDR3 is CASSLQGPSYEQYF. The CDR3 nucleotides are TGTGCCAGTAGTTTACAGGGGCCCTCCTACGAGCAGTACTTC.

The J gene is TRBJ2-2, the V gene TRBV11-2; D is undetermined. Trimming shortened V by 3 bases and J by 6 bases, and 11 bases separated the two germline ends. CDR1 SGHAT and CDR2 FQNNGV come from the germline V gene. This CDR3 comprises 14 residues. CDR3: CASSFSPRSGELFF. The CDR3 DNA sequence: TGTGCCAGCAGCTTTTCCCCCCGATCCGGGGAGCTGTTTTTT.

This clone was found once. The chain uses TRBV5-1 and TRBJ2-5, with 9 bases fitting TRBD1. V was clipped by 2 bases and J by 1 base; unmatched bases: 6. This CDR3 is built from 16 residues. Germline loops: CDR1 SGHRS, CDR2 YFSETQ. CDR3 region: CASSLPGTGIQETQYF. CDR3 coding DNA: TGCGCCAGCAGCTTACCCGGGACAGGGATCCAAGAGACCCAGTACTTC.

The J gene is TRBJ2-2, the V gene TRBV2; no clear D. The length of the CDR3 is 14 residues. The V gene lost 1 base and the J gene lost 3 bases, with 6 bases spanning the gap. The germline V gene encodes CDR1 SNHLY and CDR2 FYNNEI. CDR3 protein: CASSEDSYTGELFF. CDR3 sequence (DNA): TGTGCCAGCAGTGAAGACAGTTACACCGGGGAGCTGTTTTTT.

CDR3 nucleotides: TGTGCCAGCAGCCAAGATCACGACAGGGAAGAGACCCAGTACTTC. Encoded protein: CASSQDHDREETQYF. This sequence joins TRBV14 and TRBJ2-5, with 7 bases fitting TRBD1. This CDR3 has 15 residues. Trimming took 0 bases from V and 3 from J; bases not matched to a gene: 4. Germline V gene sequence: CDR1 SGHDN, CDR2 FVKESK.